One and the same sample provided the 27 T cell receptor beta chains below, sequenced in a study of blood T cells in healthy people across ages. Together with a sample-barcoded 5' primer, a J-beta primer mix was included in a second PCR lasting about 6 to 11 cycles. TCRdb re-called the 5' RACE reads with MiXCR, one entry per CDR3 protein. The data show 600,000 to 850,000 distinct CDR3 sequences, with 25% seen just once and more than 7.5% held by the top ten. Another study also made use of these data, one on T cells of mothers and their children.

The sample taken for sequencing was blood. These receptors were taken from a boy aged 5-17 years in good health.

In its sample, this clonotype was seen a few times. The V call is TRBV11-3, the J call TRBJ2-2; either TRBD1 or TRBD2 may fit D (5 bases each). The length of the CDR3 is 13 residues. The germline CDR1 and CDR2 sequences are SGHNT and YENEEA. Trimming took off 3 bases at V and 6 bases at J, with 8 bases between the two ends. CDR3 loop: CASSFGGSGELFF. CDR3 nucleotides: TGTGCCAGCAGCTTTGGGGGTTCCGGGGAGCTGTTTTTT.

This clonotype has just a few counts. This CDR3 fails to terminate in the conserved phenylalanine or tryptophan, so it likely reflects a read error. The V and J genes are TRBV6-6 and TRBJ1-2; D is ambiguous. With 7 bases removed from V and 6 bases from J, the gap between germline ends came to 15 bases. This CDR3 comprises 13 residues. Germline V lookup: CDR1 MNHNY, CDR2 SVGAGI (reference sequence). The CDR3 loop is CASTPIGDNGYTL. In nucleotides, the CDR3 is TGTGCCAGCACCCCTATTGGGGATAATGGCTACACCCTC.

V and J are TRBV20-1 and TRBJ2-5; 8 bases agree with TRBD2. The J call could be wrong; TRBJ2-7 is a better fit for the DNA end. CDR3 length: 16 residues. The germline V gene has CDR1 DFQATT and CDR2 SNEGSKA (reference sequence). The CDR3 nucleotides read TGCAGTGCTAGTAACCTACAGCGGGAGTGGGGCTACGAGCAGTACTTC. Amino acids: CSASNLQREWGYEQYF.

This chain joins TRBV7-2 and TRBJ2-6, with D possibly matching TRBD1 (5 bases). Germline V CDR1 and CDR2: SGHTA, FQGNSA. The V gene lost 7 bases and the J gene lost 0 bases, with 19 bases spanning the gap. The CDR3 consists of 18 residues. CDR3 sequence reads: CASNSNPGLTSGANVLTF. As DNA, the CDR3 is TGTGCCAGCAACTCTAACCCAGGGCTGACCTCTGGGGCCAACGTCCTGACTTTC.

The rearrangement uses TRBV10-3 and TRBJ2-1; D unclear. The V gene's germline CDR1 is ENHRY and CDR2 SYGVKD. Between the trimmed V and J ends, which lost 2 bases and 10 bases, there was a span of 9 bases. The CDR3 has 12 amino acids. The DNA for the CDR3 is TGTGCCATCAGTGAGAGATCCCAGGAGCAGTTCTTC. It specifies CAISERSQEQFF.

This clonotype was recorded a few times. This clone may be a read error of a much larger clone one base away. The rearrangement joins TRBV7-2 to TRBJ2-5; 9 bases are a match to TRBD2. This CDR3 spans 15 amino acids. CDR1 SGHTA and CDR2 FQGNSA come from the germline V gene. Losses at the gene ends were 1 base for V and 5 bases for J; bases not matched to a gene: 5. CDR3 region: CASSLGGGAWETQYF. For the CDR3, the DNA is TGTGCCAGCAGCTTAGGCGGGGGGGCCTGGGAGACCCAGTACTTC.

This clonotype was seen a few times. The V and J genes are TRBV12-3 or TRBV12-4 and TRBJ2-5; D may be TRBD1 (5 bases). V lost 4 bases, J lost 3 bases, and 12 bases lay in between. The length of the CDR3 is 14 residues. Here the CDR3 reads CASSSQTAKETQYF. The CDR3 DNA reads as TGTGCCAGCAGTTCTCAGACAGCCAAAGAGACCCAGTACTTC.

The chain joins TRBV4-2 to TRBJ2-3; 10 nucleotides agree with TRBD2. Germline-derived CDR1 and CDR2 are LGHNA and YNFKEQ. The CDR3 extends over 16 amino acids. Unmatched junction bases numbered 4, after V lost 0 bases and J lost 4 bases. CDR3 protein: CASSQELAGDADTQYF. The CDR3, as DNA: TGTGCCAGCAGCCAAGAGCTAGCGGGAGACGCAGATACGCAGTATTTT.

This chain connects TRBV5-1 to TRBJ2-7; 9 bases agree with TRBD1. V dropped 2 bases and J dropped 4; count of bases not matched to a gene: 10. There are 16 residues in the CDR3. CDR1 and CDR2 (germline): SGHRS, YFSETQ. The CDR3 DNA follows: TGCGCCAGCAGCTTTCAGGACGGGACAGGGATTTACGAGCAGTACTTC. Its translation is CASSFQDGTGIYEQYF.

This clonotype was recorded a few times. The CDR3 loop is CASSEGTETQYF. The CDR3 bases are TGTGCCAGCAGTGAGGGGACAGAGACCCAGTACTTC. V usage is TRBV12-3 or TRBV12-4 and J usage is TRBJ2-5; D assignment may be TRBD1 or TRBD2 (5 bases each). The CDR3 extends over 12 amino acids. V was clipped by 5 bases and J by 4 bases, with 8 bases between them.

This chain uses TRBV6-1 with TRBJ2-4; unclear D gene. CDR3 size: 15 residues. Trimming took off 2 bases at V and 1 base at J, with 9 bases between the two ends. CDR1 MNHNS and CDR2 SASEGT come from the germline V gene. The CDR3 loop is CASSELVRAKNIQYF. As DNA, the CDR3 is TGTGCCAGCAGTGAATTGGTGAGGGCCAAAAACATTCAGTACTTC.

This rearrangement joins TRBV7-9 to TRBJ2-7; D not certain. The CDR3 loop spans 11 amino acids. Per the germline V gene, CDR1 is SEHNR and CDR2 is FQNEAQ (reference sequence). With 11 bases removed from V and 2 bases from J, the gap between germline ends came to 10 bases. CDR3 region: CARTATYEQYF. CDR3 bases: TGTGCCCGGACCGCCACCTACGAGCAGTACTTC. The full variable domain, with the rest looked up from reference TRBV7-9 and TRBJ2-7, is DTGVSQNPRHKITKRGQNVTFRCDPISEHNRLYWYRQTLGQGPEFLTYFQNEAQLEKSRLLSDRFSAERPKGSFSTLEIQRTEQGDSAMYLCARTATYEQYFGPGTRLTVT.

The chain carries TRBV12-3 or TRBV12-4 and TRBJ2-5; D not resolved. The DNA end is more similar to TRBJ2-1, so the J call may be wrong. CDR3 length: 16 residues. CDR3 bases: TGTGCCAGCAGTTTCTCGGGTCCAGTGATTCCCAATGAGCAGTTCTTC. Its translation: CASSFSGPVIPNEQFF.

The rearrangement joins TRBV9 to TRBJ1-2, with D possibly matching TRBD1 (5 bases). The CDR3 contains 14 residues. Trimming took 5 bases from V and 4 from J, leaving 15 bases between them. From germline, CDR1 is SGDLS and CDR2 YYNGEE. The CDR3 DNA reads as TGTGCCAGCAGAGTAACAGGAAACCTCTATGGCTACACCTTC. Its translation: CASRVTGNLYGYTF. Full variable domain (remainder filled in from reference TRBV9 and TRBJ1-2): DSGVTQTPKHLITATGQRVTLRCSPRSGDLSVYWYQQSLDQGLQFLIQYYNGEERAKGNILERFSAQQFPDLHSELNLSSLELGDSALYFCASRVTGNLYGYTFGSGTRLTVV.

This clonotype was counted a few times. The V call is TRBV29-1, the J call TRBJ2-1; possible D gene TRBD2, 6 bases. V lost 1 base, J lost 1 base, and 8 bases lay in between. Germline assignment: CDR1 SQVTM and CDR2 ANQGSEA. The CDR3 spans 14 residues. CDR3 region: CSVEAGVSYNEQFF. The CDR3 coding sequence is TGCAGCGTTGAAGCGGGAGTATCCTACAATGAGCAGTTCTTC.

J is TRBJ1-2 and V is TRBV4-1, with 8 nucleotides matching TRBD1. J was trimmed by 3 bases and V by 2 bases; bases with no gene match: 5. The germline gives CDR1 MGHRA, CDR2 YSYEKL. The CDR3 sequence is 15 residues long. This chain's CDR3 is CASSQQGAMDYGYTF. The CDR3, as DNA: TGCGCCAGCAGCCAACAGGGGGCGATGGACTATGGCTACACCTTC.

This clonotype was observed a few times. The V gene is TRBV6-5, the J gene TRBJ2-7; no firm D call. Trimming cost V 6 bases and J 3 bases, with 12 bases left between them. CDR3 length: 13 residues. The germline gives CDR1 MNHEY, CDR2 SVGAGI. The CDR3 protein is CASSTGSLYEQYF. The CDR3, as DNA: TGTGCCAGCAGCACGGGTAGCCTCTACGAGCAGTACTTC.

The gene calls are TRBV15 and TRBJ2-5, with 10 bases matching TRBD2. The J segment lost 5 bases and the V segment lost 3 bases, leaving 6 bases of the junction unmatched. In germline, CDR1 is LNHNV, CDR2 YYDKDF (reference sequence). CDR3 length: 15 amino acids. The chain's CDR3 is CATSSYTSGTETQYF. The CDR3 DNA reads TGTGCCACCAGCAGCTATACTAGCGGGACTGAGACCCAGTACTTC.

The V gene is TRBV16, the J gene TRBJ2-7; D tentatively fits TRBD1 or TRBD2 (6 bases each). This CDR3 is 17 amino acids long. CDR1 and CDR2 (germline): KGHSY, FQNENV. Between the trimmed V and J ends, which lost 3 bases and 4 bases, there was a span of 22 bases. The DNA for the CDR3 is TGTGCCAGCAGCCATAGGACAGCCTCCCCGGGGGCTTACGAGCAGTACTTC. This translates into CASSHRTASPGAYEQYF. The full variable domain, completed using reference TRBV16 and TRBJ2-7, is GEEVAQTPKHLVRGEGQKAKLYCAPIKGHSYVFWYQQVLKNEFKFLISFQNENVFDETGMPKERFSAKCLPNSPCSLEIQATKLEDSAVYFCASSHRTASPGAYEQYFGPGTRLTVT.

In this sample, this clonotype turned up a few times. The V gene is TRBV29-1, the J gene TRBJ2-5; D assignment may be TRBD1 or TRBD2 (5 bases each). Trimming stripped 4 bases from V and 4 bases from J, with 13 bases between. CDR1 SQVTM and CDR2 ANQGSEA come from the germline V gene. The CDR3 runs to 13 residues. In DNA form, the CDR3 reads TGCAGCGTTGGAGGGCAGGGTGGAGAGACCCAGTACTTC. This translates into CSVGGQGGETQYF.

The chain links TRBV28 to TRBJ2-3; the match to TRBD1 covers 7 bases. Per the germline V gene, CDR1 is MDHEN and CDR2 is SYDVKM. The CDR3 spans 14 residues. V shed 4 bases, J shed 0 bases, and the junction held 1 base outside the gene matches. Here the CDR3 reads CASSSGQSTDTQYF. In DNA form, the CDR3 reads TGTGCCAGCAGTTCGGGACAGAGCACAGATACGCAGTATTTT.

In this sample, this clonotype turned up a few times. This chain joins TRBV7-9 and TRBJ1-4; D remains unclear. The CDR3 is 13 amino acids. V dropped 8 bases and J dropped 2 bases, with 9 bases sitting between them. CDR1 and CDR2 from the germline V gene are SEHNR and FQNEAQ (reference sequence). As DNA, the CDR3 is TGTGCCAGCGCGTCGGTGACTAATGAAAAACTGTTTTTT. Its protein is CASASVTNEKLFF.

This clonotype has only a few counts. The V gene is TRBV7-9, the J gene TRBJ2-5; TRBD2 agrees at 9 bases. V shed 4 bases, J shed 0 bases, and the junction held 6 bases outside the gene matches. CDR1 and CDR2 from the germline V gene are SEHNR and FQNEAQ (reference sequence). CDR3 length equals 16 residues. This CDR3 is CASSSSLAGNQETQYF. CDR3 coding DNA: TGTGCCAGCAGCTCCAGCCTAGCGGGGAACCAAGAGACCCAGTACTTC.

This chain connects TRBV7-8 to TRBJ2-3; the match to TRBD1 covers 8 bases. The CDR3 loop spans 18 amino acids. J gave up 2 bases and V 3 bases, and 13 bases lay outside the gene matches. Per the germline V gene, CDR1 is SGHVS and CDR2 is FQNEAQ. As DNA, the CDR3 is TGTGCCAGCAGCTTGGGACAGGATCCGTACTACAACACAGATACGCAGTATTTT. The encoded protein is CASSLGQDPYYNTDTQYF.

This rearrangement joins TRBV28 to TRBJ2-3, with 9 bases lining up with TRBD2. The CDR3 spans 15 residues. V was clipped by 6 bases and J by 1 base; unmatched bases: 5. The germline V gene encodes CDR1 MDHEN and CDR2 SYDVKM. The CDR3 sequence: CASRDSGRGTDTQYF. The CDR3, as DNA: TGTGCCAGCAGGGATAGCGGGAGAGGCACAGATACGCAGTATTTT.

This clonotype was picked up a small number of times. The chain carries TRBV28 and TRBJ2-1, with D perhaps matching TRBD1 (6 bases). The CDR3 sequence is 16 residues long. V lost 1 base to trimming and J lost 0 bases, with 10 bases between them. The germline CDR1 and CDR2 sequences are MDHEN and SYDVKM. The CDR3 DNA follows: TGTGCCAGCAGTTTATACCAGGGGCGCTCCTACAATGAGCAGTTCTTC. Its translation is CASSLYQGRSYNEQFF. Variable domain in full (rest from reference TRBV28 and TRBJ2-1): DVKVTQSSRYLVKRTGEKVFLECVQDMDHENMFWYRQDPGLGLRLIYFSYDVKMKEKGDIPEGYSVSREKKERFSLILESASTNQTSMYLCASSLYQGRSYNEQFFGPGTRLTVL.

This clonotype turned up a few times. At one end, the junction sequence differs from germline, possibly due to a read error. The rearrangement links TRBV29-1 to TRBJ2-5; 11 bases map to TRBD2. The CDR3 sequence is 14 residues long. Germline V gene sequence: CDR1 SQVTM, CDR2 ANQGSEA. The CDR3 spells CSVSTSGNQGTQYF. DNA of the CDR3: TGCAGCGTTTCGACTAGCGGGAATCAAGGGACCCAGTACTTC.